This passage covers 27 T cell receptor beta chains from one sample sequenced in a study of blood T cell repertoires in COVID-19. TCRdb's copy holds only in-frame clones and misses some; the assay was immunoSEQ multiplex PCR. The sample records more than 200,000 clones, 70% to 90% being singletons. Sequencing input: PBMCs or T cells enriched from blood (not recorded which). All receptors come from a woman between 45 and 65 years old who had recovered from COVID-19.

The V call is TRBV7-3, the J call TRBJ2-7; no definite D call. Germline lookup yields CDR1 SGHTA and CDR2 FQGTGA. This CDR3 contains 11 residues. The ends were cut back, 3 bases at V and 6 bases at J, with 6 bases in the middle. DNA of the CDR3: TGTGCCAGCAGCTTTTTATGCGAGCAGTACTTC. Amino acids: CASSFLCEQYF.

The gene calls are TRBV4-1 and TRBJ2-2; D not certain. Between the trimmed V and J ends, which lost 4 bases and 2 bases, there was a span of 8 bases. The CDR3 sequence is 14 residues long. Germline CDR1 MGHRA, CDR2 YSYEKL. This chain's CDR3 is CASSLRSNTGELFF. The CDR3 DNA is TGCGCCAGCAGCCTCCGGTCCAACACCGGGGAGCTGTTTTTT.

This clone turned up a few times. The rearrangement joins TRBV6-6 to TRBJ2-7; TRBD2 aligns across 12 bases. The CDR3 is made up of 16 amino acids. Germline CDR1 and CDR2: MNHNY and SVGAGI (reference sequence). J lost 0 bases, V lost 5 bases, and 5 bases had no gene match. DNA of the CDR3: TGTGCCAGCAGTCCCCAGACTAGCGGGAGCTCCTACGAGCAGTACTTC. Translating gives CASSPQTSGSSYEQYF.

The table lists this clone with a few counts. The CDR3: CASSILSSGANVLTF. The CDR3 coding sequence is TGTGCCAGTAGTATACTGAGCTCTGGGGCCAACGTCCTGACTTTC. This rearrangement joins TRBV19 to TRBJ2-6; D ambiguous. The V end was cut by 2 bases, the J end by 0 bases, with 5 bases between. Germline lookup yields CDR1 LNHDA and CDR2 SQIVND (reference sequence). The CDR3 sequence is 15 residues long.

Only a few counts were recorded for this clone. The CDR3 bases are TGTGCCAGCAGCATAAACGGACAGCCGAAGACCCAGTACTTC. Translated, it gives CASSINGQPKTQYF. The V gene is TRBV7-3, the J gene TRBJ2-5, with D possibly being TRBD1 (6 bases). Germline CDR1 reads SGHTA; CDR2 reads FQGTGA. CDR3 length equals 14 residues. Trimming took 5 bases from V and 6 from J, leaving 16 bases between them.

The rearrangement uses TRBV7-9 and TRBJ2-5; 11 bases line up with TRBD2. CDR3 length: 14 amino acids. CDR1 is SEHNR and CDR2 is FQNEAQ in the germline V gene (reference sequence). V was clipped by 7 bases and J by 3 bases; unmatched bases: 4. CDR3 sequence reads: CASTMTSGKETQYF. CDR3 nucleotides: TGTGCCAGCACCATGACTAGCGGGAAAGAGACCCAGTACTTC.

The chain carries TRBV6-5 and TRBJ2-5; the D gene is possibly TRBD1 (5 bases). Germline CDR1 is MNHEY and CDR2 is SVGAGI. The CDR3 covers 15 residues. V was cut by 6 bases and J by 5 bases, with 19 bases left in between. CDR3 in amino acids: CASSAVMAGKETQYF. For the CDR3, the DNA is TGTGCCAGCAGCGCGGTTATGGCAGGGAAGGAGACCCAGTACTTC.

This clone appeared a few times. In DNA, the CDR3 is TGTGCCAGCGGACAGGGGATTAACTATGGCTACACCTTC. Its protein product is CASGQGINYGYTF. The chain recombines TRBV19 with TRBJ1-2; TRBD1 aligns across 9 bases. The CDR3 consists of 13 residues. Germline V gene data show CDR1 as LNHDA and CDR2 as SQIVND (reference sequence). V lost 9 bases to trimming and J lost 1 base; unmatched junction nucleotides: 3.

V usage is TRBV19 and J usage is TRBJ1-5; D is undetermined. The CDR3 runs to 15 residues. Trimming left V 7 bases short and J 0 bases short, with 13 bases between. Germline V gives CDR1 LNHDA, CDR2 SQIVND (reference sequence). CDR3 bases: TGTGCCAGTACAGACCGCGACTATAGCAATCAGCCCCAGCATTTT. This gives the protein CASTDRDYSNQPQHF.

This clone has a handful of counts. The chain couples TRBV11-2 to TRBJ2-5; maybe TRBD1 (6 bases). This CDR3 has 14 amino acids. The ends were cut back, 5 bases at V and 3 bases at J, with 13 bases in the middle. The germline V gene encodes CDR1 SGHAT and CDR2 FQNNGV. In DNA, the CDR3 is TGTGCCAGCAGCCCCCGGGACATCGAAGAGACCCAGTACTTC. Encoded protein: CASSPRDIEETQYF.

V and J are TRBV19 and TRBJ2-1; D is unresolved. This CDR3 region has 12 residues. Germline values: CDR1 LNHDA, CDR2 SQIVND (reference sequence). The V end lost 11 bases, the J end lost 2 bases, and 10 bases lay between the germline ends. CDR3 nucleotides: TGTGCCGCCGGAGTTACCTACAATGAGCAGTTCTTC. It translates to CAAGVTYNEQFF.

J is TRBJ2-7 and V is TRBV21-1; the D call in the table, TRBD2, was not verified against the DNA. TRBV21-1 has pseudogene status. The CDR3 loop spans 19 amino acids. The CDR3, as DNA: TGTGCCAGCAGCAAAGCCGTTCGACTAGCTGTCTCTCTGCCCTACGAGCAGTACTTC. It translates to CASSKAVRLAVSLPYEQYF.

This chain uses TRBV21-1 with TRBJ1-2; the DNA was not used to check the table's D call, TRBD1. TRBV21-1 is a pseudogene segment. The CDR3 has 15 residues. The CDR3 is CASSSTTGGNYGYTF. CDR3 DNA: TGTGCCAGCAGCTCAACGACAGGGGGTAACTATGGCTACACCTTC.

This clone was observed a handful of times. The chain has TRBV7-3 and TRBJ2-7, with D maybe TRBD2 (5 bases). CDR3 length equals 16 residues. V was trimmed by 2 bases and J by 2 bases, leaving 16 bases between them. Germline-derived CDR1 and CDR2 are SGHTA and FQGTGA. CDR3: CASSLGPWEAAYEQYF. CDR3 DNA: TGTGCCAGCAGCTTAGGTCCCTGGGAAGCGGCCTACGAGCAGTACTTC.

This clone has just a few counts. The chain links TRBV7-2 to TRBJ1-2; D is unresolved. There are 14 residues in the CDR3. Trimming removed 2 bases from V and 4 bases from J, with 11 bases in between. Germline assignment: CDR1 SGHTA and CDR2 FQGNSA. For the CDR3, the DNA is TGTGCCAGCAGCTTATATGGGCAGAGCTATGGCTACACCTTC. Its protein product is CASSLYGQSYGYTF.

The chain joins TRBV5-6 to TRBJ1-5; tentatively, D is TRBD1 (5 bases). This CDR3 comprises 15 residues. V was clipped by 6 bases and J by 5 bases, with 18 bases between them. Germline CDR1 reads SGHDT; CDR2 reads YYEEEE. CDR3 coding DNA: TGTGCCAGCACCTCCCTGGGCAGGGATGATCAGCCCCAGCATTTT. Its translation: CASTSLGRDDQPQHF. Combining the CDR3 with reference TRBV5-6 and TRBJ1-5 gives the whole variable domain DAGVTQSPTHLIKTRGQQVTLRCSPKSGHDTVSWYQQALGQGPQFIFQYYEEEERQRGNFPDRFSGHQFPNYSSELNVNALLLGDSALYLCASTSLGRDDQPQHFGDGTRLSIL.

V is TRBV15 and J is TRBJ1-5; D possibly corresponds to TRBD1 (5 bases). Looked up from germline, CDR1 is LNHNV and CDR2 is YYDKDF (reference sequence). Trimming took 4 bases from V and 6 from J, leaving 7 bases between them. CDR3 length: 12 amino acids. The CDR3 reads CATSNQGQPQHF. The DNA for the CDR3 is TGTGCCACCAGCAACCAGGGTCAGCCCCAGCATTTT.

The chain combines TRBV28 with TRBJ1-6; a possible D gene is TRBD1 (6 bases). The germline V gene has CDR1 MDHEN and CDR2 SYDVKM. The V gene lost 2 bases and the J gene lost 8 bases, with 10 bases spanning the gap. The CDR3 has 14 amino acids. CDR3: CASSLGQQYSPLHF. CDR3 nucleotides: TGTGCCAGCAGTTTAGGACAGCAATATTCACCCCTCCACTTT. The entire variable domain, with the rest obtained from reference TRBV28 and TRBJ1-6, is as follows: DVKVTQSSRYLVKRTGEKVFLECVQDMDHENMFWYRQDPGLGLRLIYFSYDVKMKEKGDIPEGYSVSREKKERFSLILESASTNQTSMYLCASSLGQQYSPLHFGNGTRLTVT.

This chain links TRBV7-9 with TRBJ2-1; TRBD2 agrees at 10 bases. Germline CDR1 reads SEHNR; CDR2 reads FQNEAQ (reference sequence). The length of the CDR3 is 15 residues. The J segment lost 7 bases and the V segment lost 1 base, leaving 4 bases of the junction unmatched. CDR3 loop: CASSLVLAGRNEQFF. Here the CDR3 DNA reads TGTGCCAGCAGCTTAGTACTAGCGGGGCGAAATGAGCAGTTCTTC.

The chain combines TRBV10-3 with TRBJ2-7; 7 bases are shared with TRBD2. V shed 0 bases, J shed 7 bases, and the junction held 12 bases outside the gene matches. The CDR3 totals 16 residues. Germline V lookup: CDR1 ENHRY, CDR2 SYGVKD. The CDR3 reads CAISESRRDYIGEQYF. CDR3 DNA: TGTGCCATCAGTGAGTCACGACGGGACTATATTGGGGAGCAGTACTTC.

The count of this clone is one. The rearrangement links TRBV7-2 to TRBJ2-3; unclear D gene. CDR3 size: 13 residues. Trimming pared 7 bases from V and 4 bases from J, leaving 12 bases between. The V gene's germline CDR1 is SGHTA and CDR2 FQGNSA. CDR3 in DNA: TGTGCCAGCACCAACTACAACGCAGATACGCAGTATTTT. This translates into CASTNYNADTQYF.

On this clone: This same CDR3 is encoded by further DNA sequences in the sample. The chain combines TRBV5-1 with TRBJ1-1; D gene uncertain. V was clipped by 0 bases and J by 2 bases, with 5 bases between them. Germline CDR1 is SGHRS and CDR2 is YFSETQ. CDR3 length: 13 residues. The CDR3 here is CASSLALNTEAFF. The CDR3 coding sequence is TGCGCCAGCAGCTTGGCCTTAAACACTGAAGCTTTCTTT.

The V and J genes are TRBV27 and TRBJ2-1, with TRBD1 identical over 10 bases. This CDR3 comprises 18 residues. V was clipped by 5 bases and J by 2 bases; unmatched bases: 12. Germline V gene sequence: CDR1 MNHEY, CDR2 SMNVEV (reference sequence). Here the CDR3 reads CASSPLRDRGPTYNEQFF. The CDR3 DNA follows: TGTGCCAGCAGTCCTCTCCGGGACAGGGGACCAACCTACAATGAGCAGTTCTTC.

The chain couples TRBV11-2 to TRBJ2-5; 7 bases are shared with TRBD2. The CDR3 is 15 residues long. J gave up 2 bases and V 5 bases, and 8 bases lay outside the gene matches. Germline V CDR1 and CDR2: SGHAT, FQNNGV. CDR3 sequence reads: CASSPGGTRQETQYF. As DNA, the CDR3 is TGTGCCAGCAGCCCCGGGGGGACCCGACAAGAGACCCAGTACTTC.

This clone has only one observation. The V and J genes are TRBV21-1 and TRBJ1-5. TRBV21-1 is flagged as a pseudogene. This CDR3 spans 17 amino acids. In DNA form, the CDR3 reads TGTGCCAGCAGCACTTCACTCGAGGAGTTTTGTAATCAGCCCCAGCATTTT. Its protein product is CASSTSLEEFCNQPQHF.

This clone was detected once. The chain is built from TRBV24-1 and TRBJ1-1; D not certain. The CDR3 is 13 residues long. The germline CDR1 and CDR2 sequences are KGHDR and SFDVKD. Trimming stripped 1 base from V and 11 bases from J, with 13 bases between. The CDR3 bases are TGTGCCACCAGTGATTTAGGACGGAGGGAGGCTTTCTTT. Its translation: CATSDLGRREAFF.

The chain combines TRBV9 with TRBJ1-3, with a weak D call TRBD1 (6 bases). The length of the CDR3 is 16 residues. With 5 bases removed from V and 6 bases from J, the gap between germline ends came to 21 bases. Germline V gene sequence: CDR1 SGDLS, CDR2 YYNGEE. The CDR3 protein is CASSSPRGAQENTIYF. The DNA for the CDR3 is TGTGCCAGCAGTTCCCCCCGGGGGGCGCAGGAAAACACCATATATTTT.